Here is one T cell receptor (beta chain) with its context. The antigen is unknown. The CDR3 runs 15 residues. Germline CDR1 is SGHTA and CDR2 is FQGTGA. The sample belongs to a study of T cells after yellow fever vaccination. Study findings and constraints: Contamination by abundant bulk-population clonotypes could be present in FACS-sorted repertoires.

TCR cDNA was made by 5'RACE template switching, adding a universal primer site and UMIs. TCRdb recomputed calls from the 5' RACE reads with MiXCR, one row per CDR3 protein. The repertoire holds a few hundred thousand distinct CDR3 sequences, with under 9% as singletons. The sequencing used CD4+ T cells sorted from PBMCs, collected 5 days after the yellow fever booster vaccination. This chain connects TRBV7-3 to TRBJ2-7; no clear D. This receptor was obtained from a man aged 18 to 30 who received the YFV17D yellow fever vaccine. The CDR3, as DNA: TGTGCCTGCAGCTTAAGTGAGGACCGACTCTACGAGCAGTACGTC. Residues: CACSLSEDRLYEQYV.